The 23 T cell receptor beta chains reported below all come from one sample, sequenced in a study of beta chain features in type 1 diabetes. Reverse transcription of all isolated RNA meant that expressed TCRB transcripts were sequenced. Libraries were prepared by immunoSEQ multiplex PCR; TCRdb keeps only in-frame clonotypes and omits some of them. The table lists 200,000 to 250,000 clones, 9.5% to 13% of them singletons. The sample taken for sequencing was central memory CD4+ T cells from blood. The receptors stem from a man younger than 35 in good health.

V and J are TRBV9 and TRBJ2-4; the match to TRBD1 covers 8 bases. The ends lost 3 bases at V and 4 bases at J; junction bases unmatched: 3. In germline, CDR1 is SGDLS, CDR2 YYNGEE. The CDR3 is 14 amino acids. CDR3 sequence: CASSGRDRKNIQYF. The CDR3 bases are TGTGCCAGCAGCGGCCGGGACAGGAAAAACATTCAGTACTTC.

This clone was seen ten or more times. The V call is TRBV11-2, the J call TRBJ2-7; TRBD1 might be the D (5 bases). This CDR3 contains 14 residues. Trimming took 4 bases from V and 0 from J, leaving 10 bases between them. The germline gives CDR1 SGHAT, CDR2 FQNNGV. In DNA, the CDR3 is TGTGCCAGCAGCTCGAACAGGCCCTCCTACGAGCAGTACTTC. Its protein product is CASSSNRPSYEQYF. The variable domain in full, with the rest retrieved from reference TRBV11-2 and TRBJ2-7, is EAGVAQSPRYKIIEKRQSVAFWCNPISGHATLYWYQQILGQGPKLLIQFQNNGVVDDSQLPKDRFSAERLKGVDSTLKIQPAKLEDSAVYLCASSSNRPSYEQYFGPGTRLTVT.

CDR3 coding DNA: TGTGCCACCAGCAGAGGCCCTAGCGGATACAATGAGCAGTTCTTC. Its protein product is CATSRGPSGYNEQFF. The rearrangement joins TRBV15 to TRBJ2-1; 7 bases are shared with TRBD2. V trimming: 1 base; J trimming: 4 bases; junction bases outside the gene matches: 4. Germline V gene data show CDR1 as LNHNV and CDR2 as YYDKDF (reference sequence). The CDR3 is made up of 15 amino acids.

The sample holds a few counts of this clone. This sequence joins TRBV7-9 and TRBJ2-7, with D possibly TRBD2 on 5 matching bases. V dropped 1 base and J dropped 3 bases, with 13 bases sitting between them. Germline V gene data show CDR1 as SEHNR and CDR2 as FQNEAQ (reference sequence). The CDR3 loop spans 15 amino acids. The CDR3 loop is CASSLVASLVYEQYF. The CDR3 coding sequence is TGTGCCAGCAGCTTAGTTGCTAGCCTAGTCTACGAGCAGTACTTC.

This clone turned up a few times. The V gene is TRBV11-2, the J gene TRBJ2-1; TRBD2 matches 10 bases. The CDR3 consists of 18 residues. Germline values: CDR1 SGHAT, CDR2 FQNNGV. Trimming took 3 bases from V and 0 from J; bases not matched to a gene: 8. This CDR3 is CASSLRTSGPRSYNEQFF. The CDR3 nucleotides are TGTGCCAGCAGCTTGAGGACTAGCGGTCCTCGCTCCTACAATGAGCAGTTCTTC.

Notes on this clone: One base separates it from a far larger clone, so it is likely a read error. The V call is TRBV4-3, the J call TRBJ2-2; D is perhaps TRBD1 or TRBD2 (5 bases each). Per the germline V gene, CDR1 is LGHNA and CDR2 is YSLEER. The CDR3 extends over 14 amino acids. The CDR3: CARSKTGRTGELFF. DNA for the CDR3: TGCGCCCGCAGCAAGACGGGACGCACCGGGGAGCTGTTTTTT.

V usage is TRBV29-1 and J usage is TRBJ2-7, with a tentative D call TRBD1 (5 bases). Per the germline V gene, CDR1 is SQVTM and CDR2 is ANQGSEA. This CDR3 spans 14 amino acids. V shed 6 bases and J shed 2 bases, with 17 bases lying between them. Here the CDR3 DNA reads TGCAGCGTAATCAGGACAAGGGATACCTACGAGCAGTACTTC. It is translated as CSVIRTRDTYEQYF.

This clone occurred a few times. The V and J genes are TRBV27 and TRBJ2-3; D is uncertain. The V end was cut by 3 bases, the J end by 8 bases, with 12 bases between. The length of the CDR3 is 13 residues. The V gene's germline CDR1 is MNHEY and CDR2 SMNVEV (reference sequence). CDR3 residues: CASSLNDQSTQYF. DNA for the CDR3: TGTGCCAGCAGTTTGAATGACCAAAGTACGCAGTATTTT.

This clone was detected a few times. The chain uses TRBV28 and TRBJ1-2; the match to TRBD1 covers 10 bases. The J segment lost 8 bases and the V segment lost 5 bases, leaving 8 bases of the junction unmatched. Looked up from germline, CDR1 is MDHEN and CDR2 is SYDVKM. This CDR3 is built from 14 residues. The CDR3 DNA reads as TGTGCCAGCAGTCCGGGACAGGGGACGGAAGGCTACACCTTC. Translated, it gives CASSPGQGTEGYTF.

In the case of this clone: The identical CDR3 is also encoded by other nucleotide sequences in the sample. CDR3 sequence: CASSLWQNTEAFF. The CDR3 DNA sequence: TGTGCCAGCAGTTTATGGCAAAACACTGAAGCTTTCTTT. The rearrangement links TRBV27 to TRBJ1-1; D unresolved. Trimming removed 1 base from V and 2 bases from J, with 5 bases in between. The CDR3 covers 13 residues. Germline V gene data show CDR1 as MNHEY and CDR2 as SMNVEV (reference sequence).

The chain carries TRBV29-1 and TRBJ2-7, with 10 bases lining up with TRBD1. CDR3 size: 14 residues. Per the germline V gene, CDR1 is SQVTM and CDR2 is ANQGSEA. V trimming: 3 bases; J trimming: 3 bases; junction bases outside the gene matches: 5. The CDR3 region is CSVDMGQGYYEQYF. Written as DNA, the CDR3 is TGCAGCGTTGATATGGGACAGGGGTACTACGAGCAGTACTTC.

Here the CDR3 DNA reads TGTGCCAGCAGCAAACTAGATTCCAAGGATGGGGACTACCAGGGTCAGGAGACCCAGTACTTC. This sequence encodes CASSKLDSKDGDYQGQETQYF. V and J are TRBV21-1 and TRBJ2-5; whether TRBD2, the table's D call, matches the DNA was not checked. TRBV21-1 is a pseudogene locus. The CDR3 is 21 amino acids.

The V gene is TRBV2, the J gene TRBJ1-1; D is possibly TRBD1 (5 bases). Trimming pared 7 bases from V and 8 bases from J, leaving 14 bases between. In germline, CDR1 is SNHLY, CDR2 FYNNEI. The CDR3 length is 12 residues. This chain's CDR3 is CASTWSGTEAFF. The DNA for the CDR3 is TGTGCCAGCACGTGGTCAGGGACGGAAGCTTTCTTT.

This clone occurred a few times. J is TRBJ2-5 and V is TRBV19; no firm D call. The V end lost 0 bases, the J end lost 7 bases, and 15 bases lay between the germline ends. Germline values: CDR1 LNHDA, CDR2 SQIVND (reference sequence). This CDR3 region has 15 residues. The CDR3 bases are TGTGCCAGTAGTATAGATCAGGCAGCTCTCGGGACCCAGTACTTC. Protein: CASSIDQAALGTQYF.

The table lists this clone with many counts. The CDR3 region has the DNA TGTGCCAGCAGCTTGTGGCAGCAAGAGACCCAGTACTTC. Its translation: CASSLWQQETQYF. The V gene is TRBV5-6, the J gene TRBJ2-5; D is unresolved. This CDR3 has 13 amino acids. The V end lost 1 base, the J end lost 2 bases, and 6 bases lay between the germline ends. Germline V gives CDR1 SGHDT, CDR2 YYEEEE.

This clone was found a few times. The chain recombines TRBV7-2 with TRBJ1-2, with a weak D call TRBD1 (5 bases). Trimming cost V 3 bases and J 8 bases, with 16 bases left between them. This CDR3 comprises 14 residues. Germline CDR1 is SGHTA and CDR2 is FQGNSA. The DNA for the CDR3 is TGTGCCAGCAGCTTTCCGGGACGCGAGGAGGGCTACACCTTC. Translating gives CASSFPGREEGYTF.

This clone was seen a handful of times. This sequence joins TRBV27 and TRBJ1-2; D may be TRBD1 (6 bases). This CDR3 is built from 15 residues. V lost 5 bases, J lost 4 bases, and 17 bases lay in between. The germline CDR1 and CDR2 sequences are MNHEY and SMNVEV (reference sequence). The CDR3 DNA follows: TGTGCCAGCAGTCCCAACCGGGACAATGCCTATGGCTACACCTTC. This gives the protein CASSPNRDNAYGYTF.

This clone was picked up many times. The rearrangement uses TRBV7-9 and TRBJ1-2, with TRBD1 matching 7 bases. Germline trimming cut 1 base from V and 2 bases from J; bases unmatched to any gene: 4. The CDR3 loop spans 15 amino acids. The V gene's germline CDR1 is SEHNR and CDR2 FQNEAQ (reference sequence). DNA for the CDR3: TGTGCCAGCAGCTTAGGCGCAGGGGGAAACTATGGCTACACCTTC. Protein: CASSLGAGGNYGYTF.

The CDR3 spells CASTKRGGYQETQYF. The CDR3 bases are TGTGCCAGCACTAAGCGGGGTGGCTACCAAGAGACCCAGTACTTC. The chain uses TRBV6-5 and TRBJ2-5; 7 bases agree with TRBD2. J gave up 0 bases and V 7 bases, and 8 bases lay outside the gene matches. The germline V gene has CDR1 MNHEY and CDR2 SVGAGI. CDR3 size: 15 residues.

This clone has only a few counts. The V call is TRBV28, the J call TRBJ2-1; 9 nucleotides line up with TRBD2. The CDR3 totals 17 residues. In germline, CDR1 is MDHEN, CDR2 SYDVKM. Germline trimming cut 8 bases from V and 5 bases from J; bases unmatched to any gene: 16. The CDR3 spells CASGLTSGVNYHNEQFF. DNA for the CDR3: TGTGCCAGCGGCCTGACTAGCGGCGTCAACTACCACAATGAGCAGTTCTTC.

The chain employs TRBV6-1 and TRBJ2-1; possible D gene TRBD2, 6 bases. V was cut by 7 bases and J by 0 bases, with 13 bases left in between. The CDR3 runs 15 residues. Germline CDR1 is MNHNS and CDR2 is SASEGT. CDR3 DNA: TGTGCCAGCAAGAGGGAGGTTAGCTCCTACAATGAGCAGTTCTTC. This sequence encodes CASKREVSSYNEQFF.

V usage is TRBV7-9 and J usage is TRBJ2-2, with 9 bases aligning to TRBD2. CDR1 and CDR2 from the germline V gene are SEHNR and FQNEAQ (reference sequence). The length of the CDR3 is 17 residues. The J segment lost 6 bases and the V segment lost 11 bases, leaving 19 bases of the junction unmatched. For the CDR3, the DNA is TGTGCCGGAGCATCCAAGGCCGGGACTAGCATTCCCGGGGAGCTGTTTTTT. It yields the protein CAGASKAGTSIPGELFF.

The CDR3 reads CASSVGPGTTSTDTQYF. In nucleotides, the CDR3 is TGTGCCAGCAGCGTAGGGCCTGGGACTACCAGCACAGATACGCAGTATTTT. The chain combines TRBV9 with TRBJ2-3; 7 bases line up with TRBD2. Trimming took 0 bases from V and 0 from J; bases not matched to a gene: 7. The germline V gene encodes CDR1 SGDLS and CDR2 YYNGEE. The CDR3 runs to 17 residues. Full variable domain (remainder filled in from reference TRBV9 and TRBJ2-3): DSGVTQTPKHLITATGQRVTLRCSPRSGDLSVYWYQQSLDQGLQFLIQYYNGEERAKGNILERFSAQQFPDLHSELNLSSLELGDSALYFCASSVGPGTTSTDTQYFGPGTRLTVL.